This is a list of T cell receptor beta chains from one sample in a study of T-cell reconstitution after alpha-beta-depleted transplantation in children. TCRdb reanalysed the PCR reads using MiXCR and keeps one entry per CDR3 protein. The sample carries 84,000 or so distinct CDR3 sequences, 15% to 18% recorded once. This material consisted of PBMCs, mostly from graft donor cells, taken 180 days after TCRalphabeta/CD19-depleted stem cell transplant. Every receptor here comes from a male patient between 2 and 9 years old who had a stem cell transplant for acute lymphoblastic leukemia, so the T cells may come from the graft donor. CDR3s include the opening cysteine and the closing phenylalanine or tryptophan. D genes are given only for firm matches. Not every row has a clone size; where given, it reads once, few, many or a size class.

CDR3nt: TGTGCCAGCACCATACAGTACTTC
CDR3aa: CASTIQYF
d_gene: NA
v_gene: TRBV28
abundance: few
j_gene: TRBJ2-4

CDR3nt: TGTGCCAGCAGCCAAGATAGGAGCGGGGGCCCCCAGTACTTC
CDR3aa: CASSQDRSGGPQYF
d_gene: TRBD2
v_gene: TRBV3-1
abundance: NA
j_gene: TRBJ2-5

CDR3nt: TGTGCCAGCAGCTTTAGCGGGGGGTCGTTGAATGAGCAGTTCTTC
CDR3aa: CASSFSGGSLNEQFF
d_gene: TRBD2
v_gene: TRBV7-8
abundance: NA
j_gene: TRBJ2-1

CDR3nt: TGTGCCAGCAGCTTATTACAGGGGACCCGCTACGAGCAGTACTTC
CDR3aa: CASSLLQGTRYEQYF
d_gene: TRBD1
v_gene: TRBV7-8
abundance: few
j_gene: TRBJ2-7

CDR3nt: TGTGCCAGTAGTACCCGGACAGCCGAGCAGTACTTC
CDR3aa: CASSTRTAEQYF
d_gene: NA
v_gene: TRBV19
abundance: NA
j_gene: TRBJ2-7

CDR3nt: TGTGCCAGCTCACCTACACACGAGCAGTACTTC
CDR3aa: CASSPTHEQYF
d_gene: NA
v_gene: TRBV18
abundance: few
j_gene: TRBJ2-7

CDR3nt: TGTGCCATCGGGGTACTTGTAAATGAGCAGTTCTTC
CDR3aa: CAIGVLVNEQFF
d_gene: NA
v_gene: TRBV10-3
abundance: NA
j_gene: TRBJ2-1

CDR3nt: TGTGCCAGCAGCTTACCAGGTCCCCACGAGCAGTACTTC
CDR3aa: CASSLPGPHEQYF
d_gene: NA
v_gene: TRBV11-2
abundance: NA
j_gene: TRBJ2-7

CDR3nt: TGTGCCAGTCGACAGGGGCCTTGGACCCACAATGAGCAGTTCTTC
CDR3aa: CASRQGPWTHNEQFF
d_gene: TRBD1
v_gene: TRBV12-3/TRBV12-4
abundance: NA
j_gene: TRBJ2-1

CDR3nt: TGTGCCAGCAGCTCTGGGTCGGGAACAGGAACGCCTAATGAAAAACTGTTTTTT
CDR3aa: CASSSGSGTGTPNEKLFF
d_gene: NA
v_gene: TRBV11-1
abundance: NA
j_gene: TRBJ1-4

CDR3nt: TGTGCCAGCAGCTTATTATCGACGATCGGAGGTCAGCCCCAGCATTTT
CDR3aa: CASSLLSTIGGQPQHF
d_gene: NA
v_gene: TRBV7-2
abundance: few
j_gene: TRBJ1-5

CDR3nt: TGTGCCAGCAGCCTGATCCGGGGAGGCGAGCAGTACTTC
CDR3aa: CASSLIRGGEQYF
d_gene: NA
v_gene: TRBV5-4
abundance: few
j_gene: TRBJ2-7

CDR3nt: TGTGCCAGCAGCCGACGGGCATCTACTAGCGGGACCCAAGAGACCCAGTACTTC
CDR3aa: CASSRRASTSGTQETQYF
d_gene: TRBD2
v_gene: TRBV3-1
abundance: NA
j_gene: TRBJ2-5

CDR3nt: TGTGCCACCAGTGATTTGAACAGCCCGAATCCCTACGAGCAGTACTTC
CDR3aa: CATSDLNSPNPYEQYF
d_gene: NA
v_gene: TRBV24-1
abundance: NA
j_gene: TRBJ2-7

CDR3nt: TGCGCCAGCAGTTATTGGTCACGGGGGAACACTGAAGCTTCCTTT
CDR3aa: CASSYWSRGNTEASF
d_gene: NA
v_gene: TRBV5-1
abundance: NA
j_gene: TRBJ1-1

CDR3nt: TGTGCCAGCAGCCCCCTAGCGGGGGGGTCTTTCACAGATACGCAGTATTTT
CDR3aa: CASSPLAGGSFTDTQYF
d_gene: TRBD2
v_gene: TRBV4-2
abundance: many
j_gene: TRBJ2-3

CDR3nt: TGTGCCACCAGTGATTCAGGGGGAGAGACCCAGTACTTC
CDR3aa: CATSDSGGETQYF
d_gene: TRBD1
v_gene: TRBV24-1
abundance: NA
j_gene: TRBJ2-5

CDR3nt: TGTGCCACCAGTGGGACTAGCGGGCCAGATACGCAGTATTTT
CDR3aa: CATSGTSGPDTQYF
d_gene: TRBD2
v_gene: TRBV24-1
abundance: few
j_gene: TRBJ2-3

CDR3nt: TGTGCCAGCAGCTTCAAGGGGGGTGAGAATGAGCAGTTCTTC
CDR3aa: CASSFKGGENEQFF
d_gene: NA
v_gene: TRBV11-2
abundance: few
j_gene: TRBJ2-1

CDR3nt: TGTGCCAGCAGCATAAAGAGGGGCTACGAGCAGTACTTC
CDR3aa: CASSIKRGYEQYF
d_gene: NA
v_gene: TRBV11-3
abundance: many
j_gene: TRBJ2-7

CDR3nt: TGTGCCAGCAGCGGGACAGATTTCGCAACTAATGAAAAACTGTTTTTT
CDR3aa: CASSGTDFATNEKLFF
d_gene: TRBD1
v_gene: TRBV5-6
abundance: many
j_gene: TRBJ1-4

CDR3nt: TGTGCCAGCAGTTTACGAGAGAACACTGAAGCTTTCTTT
CDR3aa: CASSLRENTEAFF
d_gene: NA
v_gene: TRBV12-3/TRBV12-4
abundance: NA
j_gene: TRBJ1-1

CDR3nt: TGCAGTGCTAGAGACTTCCAACCAGGGTACAACCTGTACGAGCAGTACTTC
CDR3aa: CSARDFQPGYNLYEQYF
d_gene: NA
v_gene: TRBV20-1
abundance: NA
j_gene: TRBJ2-7